This T cell receptor (beta chain) was identified during a study of molecular identifiers for immune sequencing clone quantification. General study findings and limits: It was shown that clones above 20 RNA copies held over 99% of effector molecules, but under 1% in naive cells. Among about a million naive cells, as was reported, spiked Jurkat TCR RNA from one cell was detectable.

At least ten counts were recorded for this clonotype. The antigen remains undetermined. The use of previously described methods and listed TCR primers produced the bulk TCR libraries. From the PCR reads, TCRdb called clonotypes with MiXCR, one entry per CDR3 protein. The sample consists of roughly 630,000 distinct CDR3 sequences, about 25% of them appearing once. Sorted naive CD8 T cells were those defined as CD8+CD4-CCR7+CD45RA+. CDR3 length: 16 residues. The V and J ends lost 2 bases and 4 bases, in that order; junction bases with no gene match: 7. Germline lookup yields CDR1 MNHEY and CDR2 SMNVEV (reference sequence).

The V and J genes are TRBV27 and TRBJ1-1, with 10 positions matching TRBD1. The sequencing sample was made of naive CD8+ T cells from blood, with Jurkat cell RNA spiked in. Subset noted: FACS-sorted CD8+CD4-CCR7+CD45RA+ naive T cells. This receptor was obtained from a human donor in good health. Some libraries in this study had Jurkat cell RNA spiked in. The CDR3 nucleotides read TGTGCCAGCAGTTTAGCCGGGACAGGGGAGGGCACTGAAGCTTTCTTT. Its protein product is CASSLAGTGEGTEAFF.